This TCR beta chain was observed in a study of T-cell reconstitution after alpha-beta-depleted transplantation in children. This clonotype was counted ten times or more. It was with unique molecular identifiers that the TCRbeta library was prepared. TCRdb recomputed calls from the PCR reads with MiXCR, one row per CDR3 protein. The data hold hundreds of thousands of distinct CDR3 sequences, with around 10% observed a single time. The germline gives CDR1 SGHDT, CDR2 YYEEEE. This CDR3 spans 15 amino acids. V lost 0 bases and J lost 7; bases outside the gene matches: 6. The material was peripheral blood, obtained 180 days after TCRalphabeta/CD19-depleted stem cell transplant. The source is a male patient aged 2 to 9 who had a stem cell transplant for chronic granulomatous disease, so the T cells may come from the graft donor. The V and J genes are TRBV5-6 and TRBJ2-1, with TRBD1 identical over 8 bases. CDR3 sequence: CASSLEDRGVNEQFF. As DNA, the CDR3 is TGTGCCAGCAGCTTGGAAGACAGGGGAGTTAATGAGCAGTTCTTC.